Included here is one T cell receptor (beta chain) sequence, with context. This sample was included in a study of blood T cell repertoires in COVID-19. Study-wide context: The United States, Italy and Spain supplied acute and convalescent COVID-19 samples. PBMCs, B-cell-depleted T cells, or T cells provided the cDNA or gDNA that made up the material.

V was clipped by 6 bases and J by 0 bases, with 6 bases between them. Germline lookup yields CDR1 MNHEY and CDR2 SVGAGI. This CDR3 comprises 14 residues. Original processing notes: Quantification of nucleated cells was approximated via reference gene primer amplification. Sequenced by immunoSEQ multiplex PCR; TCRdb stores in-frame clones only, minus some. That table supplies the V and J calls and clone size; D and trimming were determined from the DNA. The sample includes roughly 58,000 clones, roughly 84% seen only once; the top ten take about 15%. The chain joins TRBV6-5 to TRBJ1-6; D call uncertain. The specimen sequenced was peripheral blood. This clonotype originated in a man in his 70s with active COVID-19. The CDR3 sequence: CASRASSYNSPLHF. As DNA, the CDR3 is TGTGCCAGCAGGGCCAGCTCCTATAATTCACCCCTCCACTTT.